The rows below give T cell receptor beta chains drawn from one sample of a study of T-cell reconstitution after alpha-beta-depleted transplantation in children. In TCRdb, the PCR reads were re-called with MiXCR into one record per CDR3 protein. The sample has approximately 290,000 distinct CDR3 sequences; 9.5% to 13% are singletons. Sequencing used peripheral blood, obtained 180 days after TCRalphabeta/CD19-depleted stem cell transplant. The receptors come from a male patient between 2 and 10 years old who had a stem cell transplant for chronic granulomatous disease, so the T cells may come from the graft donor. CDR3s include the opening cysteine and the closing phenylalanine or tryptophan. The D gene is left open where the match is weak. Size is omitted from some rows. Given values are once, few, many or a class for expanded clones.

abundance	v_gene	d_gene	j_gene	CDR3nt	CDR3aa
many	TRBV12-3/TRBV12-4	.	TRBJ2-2	TGTGCCAGCACCGAGACAGGACCAAACACCGGGGAGCTGTTTTTT	CASTETGPNTGELFF
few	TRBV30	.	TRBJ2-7	TGTGCCTGGAGTGTACCCCACGACAGGATCTACGAGCAGTACTTC	CAWSVPHDRIYEQYF
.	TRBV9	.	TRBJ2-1	TGTGCCAGCAGCGTCCGACTAGGCGGGGATGAGCAGTTCTTC	CASSVRLGGDEQFF
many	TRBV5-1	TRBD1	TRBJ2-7	TGCGCCAGCGGGGACAGGGGGCGCTACGAGCAGTACTTC	CASGDRGRYEQYF
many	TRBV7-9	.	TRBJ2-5	TGTGCCAGCAGTCAAACGGGACCGATTCAAGAGACCCAGTACTTC	CASSQTGPIQETQYF
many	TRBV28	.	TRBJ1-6	TGTGCCAGCAGGGATCTGAAACCCCTCCACTTT	CASRDLKPLHF
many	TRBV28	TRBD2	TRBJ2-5	TGTGCCACATCGCCCCTGGGACTAGAAGAGACCCAGTACTTC	CATSPLGLEETQYF
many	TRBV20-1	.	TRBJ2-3	TGCAGTGCCAACAGGGCGGTCGGCACAGATACGCAGTATTTT	CSANRAVGTDTQYF
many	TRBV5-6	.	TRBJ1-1	TGTGCCAGCAGCTTGGGCGGCTTGGACACTGAAGCTTTCTTT	CASSLGGLDTEAFF
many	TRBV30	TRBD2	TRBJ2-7	TGTGCCTGGAGTGTACTTCCTACGGCCCTTCAGCGGGAGGGCCTCAAGCAGTACTTC	CAWSVLPTALQREGLKQYF
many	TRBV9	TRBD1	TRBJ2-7	TGTGCCAGCAGCGTAGGGGCAGGGGGCTACTACGAGCAGTACTTC	CASSVGAGGYYEQYF
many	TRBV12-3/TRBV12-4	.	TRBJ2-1	TGTGCCAGCAGTTTAGCCCCGAAGCAGTTCTTC	CASSLAPKQFF
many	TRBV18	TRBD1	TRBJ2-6	TGTGCCAGCTTTACAGGGGCTACCTCTGGGGCCAACGTCCTGACTTTC	CASFTGATSGANVLTF
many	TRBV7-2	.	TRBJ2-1	TGTGCCAGCAGCTTAGTGTGGGTCCCTTACAATGAGCAGTTCTTC	CASSLVWVPYNEQFF
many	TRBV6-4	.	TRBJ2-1	TGTGCCAGCAGTGAGGGATCGAGGGGTGGCAATGAGCAGTTCTTC	CASSEGSRGGNEQFF
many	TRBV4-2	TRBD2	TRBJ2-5	TGTGCCAGCAGACTAGCGGGAGCGGACCAAGAGACCCAGTACTTC	CASRLAGADQETQYF
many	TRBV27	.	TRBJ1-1	TGTGCCAGCAGTTTATCGAAACAGCTGAACGAAGCTTTCTTT	CASSLSKQLNEAFF
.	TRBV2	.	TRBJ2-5	TGTGCCAGCAGTGATTTTAACTTCCAGGAGCAAGAGACCCAGTACTTC	CASSDFNFQEQETQYF
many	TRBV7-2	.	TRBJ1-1	TGTGCCAGCAGCCCGGGACCGATAAACACTGAAGCTTTCTTT	CASSPGPINTEAFF
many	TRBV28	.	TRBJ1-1	TGTGCCAGCAGTGTTCGTTACACTGAAGCTTTCTTT	CASSVRYTEAFF
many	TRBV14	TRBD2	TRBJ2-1	TGTGCCAGCAGCCAAGAATGGACTAGCGGGAGCAATGAGCAGTTCTTC	CASSQEWTSGSNEQFF
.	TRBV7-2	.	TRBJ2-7	TGTGCCAGCAGCCATGAGCGGGTCTCCTACGAGCAGTACTTC	CASSHERVSYEQYF
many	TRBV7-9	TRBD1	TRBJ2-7	TGTGCCAGCAGTCTCGACAGGGTGGGTGACGAGCAGTACTTC	CASSLDRVGDEQYF
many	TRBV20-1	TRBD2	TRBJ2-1	TGCAGTGCTAGCAAGGCCGGGGGGGGCTCCTACAATGAGCAGTTCTTC	CSASKAGGGSYNEQFF
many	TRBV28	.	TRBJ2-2	TGTGCCAGCAGTTCTTGGGAGCTAGCGACCAACACCGGGGAGCTGTTTTTT	CASSSWELATNTGELFF